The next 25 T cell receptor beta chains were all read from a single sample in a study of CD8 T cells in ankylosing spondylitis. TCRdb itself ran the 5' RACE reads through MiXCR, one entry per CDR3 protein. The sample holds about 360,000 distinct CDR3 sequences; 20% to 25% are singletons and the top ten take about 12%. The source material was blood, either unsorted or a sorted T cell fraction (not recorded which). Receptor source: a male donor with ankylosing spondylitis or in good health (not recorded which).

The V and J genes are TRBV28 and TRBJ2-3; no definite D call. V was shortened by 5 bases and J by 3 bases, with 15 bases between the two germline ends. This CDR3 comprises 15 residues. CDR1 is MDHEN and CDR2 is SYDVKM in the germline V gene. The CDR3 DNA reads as TGTGCCAGCAGTATCAGACCATATGGAACAGATACGCAGTATTTT. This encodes CASSIRPYGTDTQYF.

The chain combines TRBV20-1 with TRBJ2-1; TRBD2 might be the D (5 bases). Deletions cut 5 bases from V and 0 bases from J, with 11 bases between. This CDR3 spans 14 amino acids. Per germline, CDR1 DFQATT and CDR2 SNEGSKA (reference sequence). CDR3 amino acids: CSADYSSSYNEQFF. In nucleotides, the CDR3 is TGCAGTGCTGACTACTCAAGCTCCTACAATGAGCAGTTCTTC.

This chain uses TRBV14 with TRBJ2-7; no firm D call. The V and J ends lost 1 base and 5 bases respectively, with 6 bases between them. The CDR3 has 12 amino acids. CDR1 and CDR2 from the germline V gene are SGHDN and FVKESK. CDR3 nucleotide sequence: TGTGCCAGCAGCCAAGGATGGCACGAGCAGTACTTC. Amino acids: CASSQGWHEQYF.

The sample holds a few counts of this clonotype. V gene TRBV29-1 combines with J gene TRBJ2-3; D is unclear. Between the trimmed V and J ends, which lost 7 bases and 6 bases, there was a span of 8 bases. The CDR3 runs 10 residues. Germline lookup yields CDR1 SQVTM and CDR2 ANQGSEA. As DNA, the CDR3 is TGCAGCGCCAAGGTGGATACGCAGTATTTT. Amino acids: CSAKVDTQYF.

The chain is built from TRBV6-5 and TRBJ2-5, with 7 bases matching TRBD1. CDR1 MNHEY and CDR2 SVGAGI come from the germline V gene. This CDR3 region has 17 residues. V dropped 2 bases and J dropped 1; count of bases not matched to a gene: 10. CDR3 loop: CASSYRIGTALQETQYF. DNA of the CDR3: TGTGCCAGCAGTTACCGAATAGGGACAGCCCTCCAAGAGACCCAGTACTTC.

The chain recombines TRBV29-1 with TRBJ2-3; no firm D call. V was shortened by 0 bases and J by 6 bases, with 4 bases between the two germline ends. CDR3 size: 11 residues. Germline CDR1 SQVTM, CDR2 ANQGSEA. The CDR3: CSVEDGDTQYF. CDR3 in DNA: TGCAGCGTTGAAGATGGGGATACGCAGTATTTT.

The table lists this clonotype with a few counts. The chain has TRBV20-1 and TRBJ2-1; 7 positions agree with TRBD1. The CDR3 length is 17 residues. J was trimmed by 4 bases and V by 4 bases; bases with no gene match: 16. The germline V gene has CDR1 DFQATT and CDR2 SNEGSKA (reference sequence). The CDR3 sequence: CSANGPGRDRVYNEQFF. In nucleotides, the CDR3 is TGCAGTGCTAACGGCCCCGGACGGGACAGAGTATACAATGAGCAGTTCTTC.

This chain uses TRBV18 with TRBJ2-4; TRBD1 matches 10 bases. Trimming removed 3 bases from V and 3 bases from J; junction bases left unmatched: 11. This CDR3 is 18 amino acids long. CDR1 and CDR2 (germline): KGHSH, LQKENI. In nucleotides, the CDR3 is TGTGCCAGCTCACCGGCACCGGGACAGGGGAAGGTCAAAAACATTCAGTACTTC. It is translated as CASSPAPGQGKVKNIQYF.

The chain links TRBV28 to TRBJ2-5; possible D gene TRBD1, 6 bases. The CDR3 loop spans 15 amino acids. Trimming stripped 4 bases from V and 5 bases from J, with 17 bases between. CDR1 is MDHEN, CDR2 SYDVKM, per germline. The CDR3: CASSSPGAARETQYF. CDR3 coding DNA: TGTGCCAGCAGTTCACCAGGGGCAGCGAGGGAGACCCAGTACTTC.

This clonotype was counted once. The CDR3 coding sequence is TGCAGCGTTGATCTCGGGACTAGCTTAGAGACCCAGTACTTC. Its protein is CSVDLGTSLETQYF. This chain links TRBV29-1 with TRBJ2-5; TRBD2 matches at 9 bases. V lost 3 bases to trimming and J lost 4 bases; unmatched junction nucleotides: 6. This CDR3 is 14 amino acids long. CDR1 is SQVTM, CDR2 ANQGSEA, per germline.

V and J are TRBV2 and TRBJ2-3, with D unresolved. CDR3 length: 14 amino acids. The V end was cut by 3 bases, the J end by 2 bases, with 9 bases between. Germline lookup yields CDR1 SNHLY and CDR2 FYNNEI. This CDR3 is CASSDASATDTQYF. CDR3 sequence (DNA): TGTGCCAGCAGTGATGCTAGTGCCACAGATACGCAGTATTTT.

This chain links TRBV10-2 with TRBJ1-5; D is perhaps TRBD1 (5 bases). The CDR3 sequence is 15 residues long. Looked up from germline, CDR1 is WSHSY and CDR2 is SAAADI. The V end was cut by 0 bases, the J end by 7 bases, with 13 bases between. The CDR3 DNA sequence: TGCGCCAGCAGTGAGTCGTTAGGGCAGGGCCAGCCCCAGCATTTT. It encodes CASSESLGQGQPQHF.

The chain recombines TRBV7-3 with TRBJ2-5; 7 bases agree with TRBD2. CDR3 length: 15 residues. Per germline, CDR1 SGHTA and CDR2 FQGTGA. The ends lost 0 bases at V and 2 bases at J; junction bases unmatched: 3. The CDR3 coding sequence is TGTGCCAGCAGCTTAACCGCGGGGGTACAAGAGACCCAGTACTTC. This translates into CASSLTAGVQETQYF.

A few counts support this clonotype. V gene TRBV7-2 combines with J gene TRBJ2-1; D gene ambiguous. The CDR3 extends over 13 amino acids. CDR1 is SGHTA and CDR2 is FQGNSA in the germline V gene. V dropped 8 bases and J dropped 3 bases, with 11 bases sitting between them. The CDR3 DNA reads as TGTGCCAGCCTGCCAGGAGACTACAATGAGCAGTTCTTC. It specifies CASLPGDYNEQFF. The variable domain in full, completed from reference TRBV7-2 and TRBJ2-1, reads GAGVSQSPSNKVTEKGKDVELRCDPISGHTALYWYRQSLGQGLEFLIYFQGNSAPDKSGLPSDRFSAERTGGSVSTLTIQRTQQEDSAVYLCASLPGDYNEQFFGPGTRLTVL.

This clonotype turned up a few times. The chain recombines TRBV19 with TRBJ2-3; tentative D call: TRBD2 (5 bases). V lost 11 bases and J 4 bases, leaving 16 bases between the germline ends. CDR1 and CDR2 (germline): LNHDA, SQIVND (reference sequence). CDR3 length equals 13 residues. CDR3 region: CASGSPDPDTQYF. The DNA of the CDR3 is TGTGCCTCGGGGAGTCCGGACCCAGATACGCAGTATTTT.

DNA for the CDR3: TGCGCCAGCAGCCCGGAAGGACAGGGATTCGAAGAGCAGTACTTC. This codes for CASSPEGQGFEEQYF. V usage is TRBV4-1 and J usage is TRBJ2-7, with 8 nucleotides matching TRBD1. The CDR3 is made up of 15 amino acids. The junction had 12 bases not matched to a gene; V was cut back by 4 bases and J by 7 bases. Germline-derived CDR1 and CDR2 are MGHRA and YSYEKL.

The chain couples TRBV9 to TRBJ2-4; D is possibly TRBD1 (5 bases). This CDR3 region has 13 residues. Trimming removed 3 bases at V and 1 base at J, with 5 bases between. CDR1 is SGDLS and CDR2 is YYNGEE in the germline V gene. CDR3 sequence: CASSEGAKNIQYF. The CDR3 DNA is TGTGCCAGCAGCGAGGGGGCCAAAAACATTCAGTACTTC.

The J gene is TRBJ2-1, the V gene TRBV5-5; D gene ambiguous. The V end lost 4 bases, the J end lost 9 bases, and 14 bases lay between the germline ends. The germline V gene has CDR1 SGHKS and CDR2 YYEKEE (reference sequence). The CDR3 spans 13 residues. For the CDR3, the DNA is TGTGCCAGCAGCCTTGGGGATAGTAGTGAGCAGTTCTTC. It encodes CASSLGDSSEQFF.

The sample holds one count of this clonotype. The CDR3 region is CASSLSSGGAADTQYF. In DNA, the CDR3 is TGTGCCAGCAGCTTGTCCAGCGGGGGGGCAGCAGATACGCAGTATTTT. This sequence joins TRBV7-6 and TRBJ2-3; 10 nucleotides line up with TRBD2. V lost 3 bases to trimming and J lost 4 bases; unmatched junction nucleotides: 7. The germline V gene has CDR1 SGHVS and CDR2 FNYEAQ. This CDR3 spans 16 amino acids. Full variable domain (remainder filled in from reference TRBV7-6 and TRBJ2-3): GAGVSQSPRYKVTKRGQDVALRCDPISGHVSLYWYRQALGQGPEFLTYFNYEAQQDKSGLPNDRFSAERPEGSISTLTIQRTEQRDSAMYRCASSLSSGGAADTQYFGPGTRLTVL.

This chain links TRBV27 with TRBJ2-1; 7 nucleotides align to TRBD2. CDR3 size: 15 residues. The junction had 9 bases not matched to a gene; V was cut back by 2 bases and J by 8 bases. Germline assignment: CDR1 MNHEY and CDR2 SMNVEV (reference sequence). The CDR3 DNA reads TGTGCCAGCAGTTTACCCGGGGGGACCTCTGATGAGCAGTTCTTC. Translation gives CASSLPGGTSDEQFF.

CDR3 region: CASSLADIQYF. The CDR3 nucleotides read TGTGCCAGCAGTTTAGCGGACATTCAGTACTTC. The rearrangement links TRBV12-3 or TRBV12-4 to TRBJ2-4; D ambiguous. CDR3 length: 11 amino acids. Trimming cost V 0 bases and J 8 bases, with 2 bases left between them.

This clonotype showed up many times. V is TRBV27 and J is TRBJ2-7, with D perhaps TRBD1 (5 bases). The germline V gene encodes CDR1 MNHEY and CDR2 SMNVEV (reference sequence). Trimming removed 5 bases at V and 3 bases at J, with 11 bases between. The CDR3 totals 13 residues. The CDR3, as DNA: TGTGCCAGCAGTCCCAGGCAGGGCTACGAGCAGTACTTC. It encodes CASSPRQGYEQYF.

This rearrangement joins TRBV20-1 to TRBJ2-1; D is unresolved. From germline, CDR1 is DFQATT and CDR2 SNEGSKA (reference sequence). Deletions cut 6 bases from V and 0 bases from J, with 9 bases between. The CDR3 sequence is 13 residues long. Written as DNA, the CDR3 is TGCAGTGCCGATCACCTCTCCTACAATGAGCAGTTCTTC. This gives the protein CSADHLSYNEQFF.

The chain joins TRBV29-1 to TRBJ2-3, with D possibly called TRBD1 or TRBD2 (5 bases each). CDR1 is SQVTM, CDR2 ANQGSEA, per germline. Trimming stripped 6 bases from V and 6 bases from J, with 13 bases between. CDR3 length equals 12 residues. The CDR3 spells CSVPTWGDTQYF. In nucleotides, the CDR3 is TGCAGCGTCCCAACGTGGGGGGATACGCAGTATTTT.

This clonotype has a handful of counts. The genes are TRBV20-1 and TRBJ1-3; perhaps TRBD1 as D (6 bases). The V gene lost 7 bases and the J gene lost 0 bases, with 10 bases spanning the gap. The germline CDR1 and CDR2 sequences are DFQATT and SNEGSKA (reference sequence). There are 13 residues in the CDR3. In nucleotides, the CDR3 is TGCAGTGACAGGGCCCGCTCTGGAAACACCATATATTTT. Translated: CSDRARSGNTIYF.